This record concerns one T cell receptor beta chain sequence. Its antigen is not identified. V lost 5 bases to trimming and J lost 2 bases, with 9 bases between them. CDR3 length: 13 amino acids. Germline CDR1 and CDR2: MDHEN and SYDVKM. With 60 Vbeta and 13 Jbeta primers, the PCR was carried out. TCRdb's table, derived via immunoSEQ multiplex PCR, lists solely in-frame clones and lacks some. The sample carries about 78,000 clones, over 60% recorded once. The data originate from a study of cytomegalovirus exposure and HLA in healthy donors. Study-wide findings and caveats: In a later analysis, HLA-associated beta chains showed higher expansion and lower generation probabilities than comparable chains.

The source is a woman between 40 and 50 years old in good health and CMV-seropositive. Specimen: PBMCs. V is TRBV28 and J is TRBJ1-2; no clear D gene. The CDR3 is CASSTPGNYGYTF. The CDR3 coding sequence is TGTGCCAGCAGTACCCCCGGGAACTATGGCTACACCTTC.